This TCR beta chain originates from a study of shared clonotypes between healthy human individuals. Study background: Per donor, CD8 memory used one plate, CD8 naive used two, CD4 memory used three and CD4 naive used three. Broader study findings: When compared with the clonotypes that were shared by all four sorted-subset donors, the non-shared clonotypes turned out to have lower generation probabilities.

In regard to this clone: Its cognate antigen is unknown.

Execution of the assay was at deep level. As processed by the authors: ImmunoSEQ yielded junction-only sequences lacking quality scores, so filtering differed. Here immunoSEQ multiplex PCR was the method, and the copy in TCRdb shows in-frame clones only, minus some. V and J calls and clone size come straight from that table; D and trimming were deduced from the DNA. The sample has roughly 410,000 clones, approximately 96% seen once. The receptor's source is a man aged 25-40 years in good health. The sample comprised memory CD8+ T cells sorted from blood. As for subset: CD45RO+ cells pooled with CCR7-negative TemRA cells.

CDR3 in DNA: TGTGCCAGCAGCTTAAGGACTGATCCCTACGAGCAGTACTTC. This encodes CASSLRTDPYEQYF. This chain joins TRBV7-9 and TRBJ2-7, with a tentative D call TRBD2 (5 bases). CDR1 and CDR2 (germline): SEHNR, FQNEAQ (reference sequence). Trimming removed 2 bases at V and 2 bases at J, with 10 bases between. This CDR3 has 14 residues.